These 15 T cell receptor beta chains originate from one sample sequenced in a study of OX40 agonist ivuxolimab in advanced cancers. The table came from immunoSEQ multiplex PCR; TCRdb's copy has only in-frame clones and leaves some out. The table has some 76,000 clones, around 85% seen once; the top ten hold about 1.8%. The sequences come from CD4+ or CD8+ T cells sorted from blood, collected in a trial of the OX40 agonist ivuxolimab. The source of these receptors is an adult with an advanced solid tumor such as melanoma, head and neck, liver or kidney cancer.

The chain couples TRBV5-4 to TRBJ1-5; 7 bases fit TRBD1. Germline values: CDR1 SGHNT, CDR2 YYREEE (reference sequence). J lost 0 bases, V lost 2 bases, and 2 bases had no gene match. This CDR3 spans 15 amino acids. The CDR3 DNA sequence: TGTGCCAGCAGCTTAACAGGGGATAGCAATCAGCCCCAGCATTTT. It encodes CASSLTGDSNQPQHF.

About this clone itself: The same CDR3 is also encoded by other DNA sequences in this sample. V gene TRBV6-5 combines with J gene TRBJ2-7; a possible D gene is TRBD2 (7 bases). V was pared by 6 bases and J by 4 bases, with 16 bases between. Germline values: CDR1 MNHEY, CDR2 SVGAGI. The CDR3 spans 14 residues. The CDR3 protein is CASRRGGTAYEQYF. CDR3 coding DNA: TGTGCCAGCAGGAGGGGGGGTACTGCGTACGAGCAGTACTTC.

The chain joins TRBV6-6 to TRBJ1-1; D not certain. The germline V gene has CDR1 MNHNY and CDR2 SVGAGI (reference sequence). Trimming took off 7 bases at V and 1 base at J, with 10 bases between the two ends. There are 13 residues in the CDR3. The CDR3: CASKGGPNTEAFF. The CDR3 coding sequence is TGTGCCAGCAAAGGAGGACCGAACACTGAAGCTTTCTTT.

This sequence joins TRBV6-1 and TRBJ2-5; D is perhaps TRBD1 (6 bases). The V gene lost 1 base and the J gene lost 4 bases, with 10 bases spanning the gap. Germline assignment: CDR1 MNHNS and CDR2 SASEGT. The CDR3 consists of 14 residues. The chain's CDR3 is CASSEGIGGETQYF. The CDR3 DNA follows: TGTGCCAGCAGTGAAGGGATAGGGGGAGAGACCCAGTACTTC.

V gene TRBV7-2 combines with J gene TRBJ2-4; D is uncertain. This CDR3 region has 13 residues. Trimming left V 1 base short and J 7 bases short, with 8 bases between. Germline CDR1 is SGHTA and CDR2 is FQGNSA. CDR3 sequence (DNA): TGTGCCAGCAGCTTAGGCTTACTGAACATTCAGTACTTC. It codes for CASSLGLLNIQYF.

The CDR3 loop reads CASSISRVNEKLFF. The CDR3 DNA follows: TGTGCCAGTAGTATTTCTAGGGTCAATGAAAAACTGTTTTTT. V and J are TRBV19 and TRBJ1-4; no reliable D call. Germline V CDR1 and CDR2: LNHDA, SQIVND (reference sequence). Trimming cost V 3 bases and J 5 bases, with 10 bases left between them. CDR3 length: 14 residues.

This chain links TRBV11-2 with TRBJ2-5; weak D call: TRBD2 (6 bases). V lost 7 bases and J lost 3, with 15 bases in between. The CDR3 sequence is 14 residues long. CDR1 and CDR2 (germline): SGHAT, FQNNGV. Here the CDR3 DNA reads TGTGCCAGCACACGAGCCTGGGGGGAAGAGACCCAGTACTTC. Its translation: CASTRAWGEETQYF.

V gene TRBV5-1 combines with J gene TRBJ1-1; D is unresolved. CDR3 length: 16 amino acids. In germline, CDR1 is SGHRS, CDR2 YFSETQ. Trimming pared 3 bases from V and 0 bases from J, leaving 15 bases between. The CDR3 protein is CASSSNVWEVNTEAFF. The DNA of the CDR3 is TGCGCCAGCAGCTCGAATGTCTGGGAGGTGAACACTGAAGCTTTCTTT.

V and J are TRBV13 and TRBJ1-6; no definite D call. CDR1 is PRHDT and CDR2 is FYEKMQ in the germline V gene (reference sequence). V was cut by 3 bases and J by 0 bases, with 9 bases left in between. CDR3 size: 16 residues. CDR3 region: CASSFDSSSYNSPLHF. The CDR3, as DNA: TGTGCCAGCAGCTTTGATTCGAGCTCCTATAATTCACCCCTCCACTTT.

The V and J genes are TRBV21-1 and TRBJ2-3; the D call TRBD1 from the table was never checked on the DNA. TRBV21-1 counts as a pseudogene. The CDR3 is 15 amino acids. The CDR3 spells CASSKRAGSTDTQYF. CDR3 coding DNA: TGTGCCAGCAGCAAAAGGGCAGGGTCCACAGATACGCAGTATTTT.

The CDR3: CASSDAGESYNEQFF. In nucleotides, the CDR3 is TGTGCCAGCAGTGATGCGGGGGAGTCCTACAATGAGCAGTTCTTC. The rearrangement joins TRBV6-1 to TRBJ2-1; 7 bases agree with TRBD2. Per germline, CDR1 MNHNS and CDR2 SASEGT. Losses at the gene ends were 3 bases for V and 1 base for J; bases not matched to a gene: 3. This CDR3 spans 15 amino acids.

The gene calls are TRBV5-4 and TRBJ1-5; 7 nucleotides match TRBD1. V lost 0 bases to trimming and J lost 6 bases; unmatched junction nucleotides: 6. The CDR3 spans 15 residues. Germline assignment: CDR1 SGHNT and CDR2 YYREEE (reference sequence). The CDR3 DNA reads TGTGCCAGCAGCTTGGGACAGGGCGAGGGTCAGCCCCAGCATTTT. Translated: CASSLGQGEGQPQHF.

This clone has a handful of counts. This chain joins TRBV28 and TRBJ1-1; no clear D. V lost 5 bases and J 5 bases, leaving 6 bases between the germline ends. There are 11 residues in the CDR3. Germline lookup yields CDR1 MDHEN and CDR2 SYDVKM. CDR3: CASSRYTEAFF. The CDR3 bases are TGTGCCAGCAGTCGGTATACTGAAGCTTTCTTT.

The V call is TRBV11-2, the J call TRBJ1-6; D not resolved. Between the trimmed V and J ends, which lost 2 bases and 9 bases, there was a span of 5 bases. CDR3 length: 12 residues. Germline V lookup: CDR1 SGHAT, CDR2 FQNNGV. CDR3 sequence (DNA): TGTGCCAGCAGCTTATATCTTTCACCCCTCCACTTT. It codes for CASSLYLSPLHF. The variable domain in full, with the rest retrieved from reference TRBV11-2 and TRBJ1-6, is EAGVAQSPRYKIIEKRQSVAFWCNPISGHATLYWYQQILGQGPKLLIQFQNNGVVDDSQLPKDRFSAERLKGVDSTLKIQPAKLEDSAVYLCASSLYLSPLHFGNGTRLTVT.

This chain links TRBV7-8 with TRBJ2-1, with D perhaps TRBD2 (7 bases). Trimming shortened V by 7 bases and J by 9 bases, and 16 bases separated the two germline ends. In germline, CDR1 is SGHVS, CDR2 FQNEAQ. The CDR3 contains 13 residues. Here the CDR3 reads CASTDGGGGEQFF. CDR3 coding DNA: TGTGCCAGCACCGATGGAGGGGGGGGTGAGCAGTTCTTC.